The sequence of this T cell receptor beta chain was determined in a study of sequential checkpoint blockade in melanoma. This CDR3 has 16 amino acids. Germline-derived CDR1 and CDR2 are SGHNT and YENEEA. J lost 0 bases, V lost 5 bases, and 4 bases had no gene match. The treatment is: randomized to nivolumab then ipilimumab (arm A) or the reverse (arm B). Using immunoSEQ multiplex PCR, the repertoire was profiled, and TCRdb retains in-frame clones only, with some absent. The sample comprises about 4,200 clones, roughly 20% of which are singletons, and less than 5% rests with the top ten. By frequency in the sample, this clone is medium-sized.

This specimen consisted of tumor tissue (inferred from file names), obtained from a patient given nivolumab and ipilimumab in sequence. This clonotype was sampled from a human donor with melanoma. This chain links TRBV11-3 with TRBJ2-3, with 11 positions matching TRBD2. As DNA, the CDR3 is TGTGCCAGCAGCCACCGACTAGCGGGGAGCACAGATACGCAGTATTTT. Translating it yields CASSHRLAGSTDTQYF.